These 30 T cell receptor beta chains share one sample of origin, sequenced in a study of T cell responses to AZD1222 COVID-19 vaccine. Sequencing used immunoSEQ multiplex PCR; TCRdb keeps in-frame clones, though not all of them. The sample records around 160,000 clones, around four fifths being singletons. This sample comprised peripheral blood, obtained on day 0 of MenACWY control vaccination. These receptors originate from an adult in good health.

The CDR3, as DNA: TGTGCCAGCAGTTACTCCCAGGGACAGGGGGAGTACGTC. Its protein product is CASSYSQGQGEYV. The V and J genes are TRBV6-5 and TRBJ2-7, with 11 positions matching TRBD1. The CDR3 sequence is 13 residues long. V gave up 0 bases and J gave up 11 bases; unmatched junction bases: 3. Germline V gives CDR1 MNHEY, CDR2 SVGAGI.

J is TRBJ1-4 and V is TRBV10-2; D is uncertain. V lost 2 bases and J lost 8, with 12 bases in between. Germline CDR1 reads WSHSY; CDR2 reads SAAADI. The CDR3 is 14 residues long. The CDR3 DNA is TGCGCCAGCAGTGAGAACGTAGGTCGGGAAAAACTGTTTTTT. It specifies CASSENVGREKLFF.

V is TRBV6-5 and J is TRBJ2-5, with 8 bases lining up with TRBD1. V gave up 8 bases and J gave up 2 bases; unmatched junction bases: 4. The CDR3 has 13 residues. Per germline, CDR1 MNHEY and CDR2 SVGAGI. Here the CDR3 DNA reads TGTGCCAGCCGCGGGACAGGTCAAGAGACCCAGTACTTC. Protein: CASRGTGQETQYF.

The genes are TRBV5-1 and TRBJ2-2, with D possibly being TRBD1 or TRBD2 (5 bases each). The CDR3 has 15 residues. CDR1 and CDR2 (germline): SGHRS, YFSETQ. The germline V and J ends were trimmed by 7 bases and 5 bases, with 18 bases remaining between them. The CDR3 DNA reads TGCGCCAGCTCCCTTAGTGGGGGTAGGACCGGGGAGCTGTTTTTT. Its protein is CASSLSGGRTGELFF.

The CDR3 sequence is CASSLGGTLYGYTF. The CDR3 DNA is TGTGCCAGCAGCTTAGGCGGGACACTTTATGGCTACACCTTC. The chain has TRBV7-9 and TRBJ1-2; the D gene is possibly TRBD1 (6 bases). V was pared by 1 base and J by 5 bases, with 11 bases between. This CDR3 region has 14 residues. Germline CDR1 and CDR2: SEHNR and FQNEAQ (reference sequence).

This chain connects TRBV5-4 to TRBJ2-1, with 7 nucleotides matching TRBD1. The CDR3 consists of 14 residues. J was trimmed by 1 base and V by 6 bases; bases with no gene match: 4. From germline, CDR1 is SGHNT and CDR2 YYREEE (reference sequence). The CDR3 coding sequence is TGTGCCAGCAAGACAGGGTGGTCCTACAATGAGCAGTTCTTC. Translating it yields CASKTGWSYNEQFF.

The chain is built from TRBV5-1 and TRBJ2-3; D unclear. In germline, CDR1 is SGHRS, CDR2 YFSETQ. Trimming left V 4 bases short and J 9 bases short, with 15 bases between. The CDR3 spans 13 residues. The CDR3 region has the DNA TGCGCCAGCAGCCCTGAGACATCTGGCACGCAGTATTTT. Translation gives CASSPETSGTQYF.

CDR3 sequence (DNA): TGTGCCAGCAGCAAACAAATTAGGGGGAGGGGTTCACCCCTCCACTTT. It encodes CASSKQIRGRGSPLHF. The genes are TRBV21-1 and TRBJ1-6. TRBV21-1 represents a pseudogene. This CDR3 has 16 amino acids.

The chain joins TRBV11-3 to TRBJ2-7, with 7 nucleotides matching TRBD1. The CDR3 contains 13 residues. V shed 1 base, J shed 5 bases, and the junction held 2 bases outside the gene matches. CDR1 SGHNT and CDR2 YENEEA come from the germline V gene. CDR3 sequence (DNA): TGTGCCAGCAGCTTAGGGCAGGGGGACGAGCAGTACTTC. It specifies CASSLGQGDEQYF.

The chain is built from TRBV7-9 and TRBJ1-1; D gene unclear. Germline V lookup: CDR1 SEHNR, CDR2 FQNEAQ (reference sequence). V was shortened by 8 bases and J by 5 bases, with 12 bases between the two germline ends. The CDR3 loop spans 12 amino acids. The CDR3 bases are TGTGCCAGCGGTAAGGTGAGGACTGAAGCTTTCTTT. Translation: CASGKVRTEAFF.

V gene TRBV9 combines with J gene TRBJ1-4, with D maybe TRBD1 (6 bases). V gave up 2 bases and J gave up 8 bases, with 16 bases separating them. Germline assignment: CDR1 SGDLS and CDR2 YYNGEE. The CDR3 length is 15 residues. The DNA for the CDR3 is TGTGCCAGCAGCGTTACAGGGAGTTGGCAGGAAAAACTGTTTTTT. Its translation is CASSVTGSWQEKLFF.

V is TRBV7-8 and J is TRBJ1-3; possibly TRBD1 for D (5 bases). Between the trimmed V and J ends, which lost 4 bases and 3 bases, there was a span of 13 bases. This CDR3 has 15 amino acids. Germline loops: CDR1 SGHVS, CDR2 FQNEAQ. CDR3 in amino acids: CASSSGRTIGNTIYF. CDR3 bases: TGTGCCAGCAGCTCGGGACGGACGATTGGAAACACCATATATTTT.

This rearrangement joins TRBV12-3 or TRBV12-4 to TRBJ2-7; TRBD1 aligns across 7 bases. The CDR3 consists of 13 residues. V dropped 7 bases and J dropped 6; count of bases not matched to a gene: 9. The CDR3 nucleotides are TGTGCCAGCAAAGGACAGGCTGGTGGCGAGCAGTACTTC. It encodes CASKGQAGGEQYF.

The V gene is TRBV5-1, the J gene TRBJ2-5, with a weak D call TRBD2 (5 bases). The CDR3 consists of 14 residues. Germline values: CDR1 SGHRS, CDR2 YFSETQ. V gave up 0 bases and J gave up 5 bases, with 11 bases separating them. The CDR3 here is CASSLDGVDETQYF. CDR3 DNA: TGCGCCAGCAGCTTGGACGGGGTTGACGAGACCCAGTACTTC.

This sequence joins TRBV5-6 and TRBJ2-3; D possibly corresponds to TRBD2 (5 bases). The CDR3 contains 14 residues. Germline CDR1 is SGHDT and CDR2 is YYEEEE. V lost 1 base to trimming and J lost 1 base, with 7 bases between them. The CDR3 nucleotides read TGTGCCAGCAGCTTGCGTAGCGGCACAGATACGCAGTATTTT. Its translation: CASSLRSGTDTQYF. The whole variable domain, filled in from reference TRBV5-6 and TRBJ2-3, reads DAGVTQSPTHLIKTRGQQVTLRCSPKSGHDTVSWYQQALGQGPQFIFQYYEEEERQRGNFPDRFSGHQFPNYSSELNVNALLLGDSALYLCASSLRSGTDTQYFGPGTRLTVL.

This clone appeared once. The V and J genes are TRBV19 and TRBJ1-1, with D possibly matching TRBD1 (5 bases). The germline CDR1 and CDR2 sequences are LNHDA and SQIVND (reference sequence). Trimming cost V 7 bases and J 2 bases, with 11 bases left between them. The CDR3 covers 13 residues. CDR3 loop: CASKVRGNTEAFF. The CDR3 DNA reads TGTGCCAGTAAGGTAAGGGGTAACACTGAAGCTTTCTTT.

This chain joins TRBV2 and TRBJ2-7; TRBD1 is a possible D gene (5 bases). CDR3 length: 11 amino acids. V was pared by 6 bases and J by 3 bases, with 6 bases between. CDR1 and CDR2 (germline): SNHLY, FYNNEI. The chain's CDR3 is CASSGHYEQYF. The CDR3 DNA reads as TGTGCCAGCAGCGGACACTACGAGCAGTACTTC.

This sequence joins TRBV24-1 and TRBJ1-2; the D is unclear. Germline V gene lookup returns CDR1 KGHDR and CDR2 SFDVKD. The CDR3 loop spans 11 amino acids. Between the trimmed V and J ends, which lost 5 bases and 7 bases, there was a span of 7 bases. As DNA, the CDR3 is TGTGCCACCAGTGGGTTGGGTGGCTACACCTTC. This sequence encodes CATSGLGGYTF.

The rearrangement links TRBV19 to TRBJ2-1, with TRBD2 matching 8 bases. V lost 2 bases and J lost 3; bases outside the gene matches: 0. CDR3 length: 14 amino acids. The germline V gene has CDR1 LNHDA and CDR2 SQIVND (reference sequence). CDR3 DNA sequence: TGTGCCAGTAGTATAACTAGCGGCTACAATGAGCAGTTCTTC. Residues: CASSITSGYNEQFF.

The rearrangement links TRBV27 to TRBJ2-3, with unresolved D. V lost 8 bases, J lost 0 bases, and 15 bases lay in between. In germline, CDR1 is MNHEY, CDR2 SMNVEV (reference sequence). The length of the CDR3 is 15 residues. In DNA form, the CDR3 reads TGTGCCAGCCTCCTATCAGGAGCCAGCACAGATACGCAGTATTTT. Protein product: CASLLSGASTDTQYF.

The chain recombines TRBV27 with TRBJ2-1; D perhaps matches TRBD1 (5 bases). With 5 bases removed from V and 0 bases from J, the gap between germline ends came to 17 bases. Germline CDR1 MNHEY, CDR2 SMNVEV (reference sequence). The CDR3 has 17 amino acids. DNA of the CDR3: TGTGCCAGCAGTCCCCGCCCAGGGTGGGGCTCCTACAATGAGCAGTTCTTC. Its protein product is CASSPRPGWGSYNEQFF.

The chain couples TRBV29-1 to TRBJ2-3; D is unresolved. Germline-derived CDR1 and CDR2 are SQVTM and ANQGSEA. CDR3 length equals 15 residues. V dropped 3 bases and J dropped 2 bases, with 15 bases sitting between them. The chain's CDR3 is CSVEIHGINTDTQYF. The CDR3 DNA follows: TGCAGCGTTGAGATCCATGGCATAAACACAGATACGCAGTATTTT.

The chain is built from TRBV18 and TRBJ2-1; D unclear. Trimming took off 3 bases at V and 7 bases at J, with 10 bases between the two ends. This CDR3 is built from 13 residues. The germline V gene has CDR1 KGHSH and CDR2 LQKENI. The CDR3 sequence: CASSPRMGNEQFF. For the CDR3, the DNA is TGTGCCAGCTCACCGAGAATGGGGAATGAGCAGTTCTTC.

This clone was seen a handful of times. The chain joins TRBV3-1 (or the pseudogene TRBV3-2) to TRBJ2-5; D gene uncertain. V was trimmed by 4 bases and J by 3 bases, leaving 6 bases between them. The CDR3 runs 12 residues. The V gene's germline CDR1 is LGHDT and CDR2 YNNKEL (reference sequence). The CDR3 DNA reads TGTGCCAGCAGCCGGAGAAAAGAGACCCAGTACTTC. Protein: CASSRRKETQYF.

This chain uses TRBV6-6 with TRBJ1-5; TRBD1 is a possible D gene (5 bases). V gave up 8 bases and J gave up 1 base, with 9 bases separating them. Germline loops: CDR1 MNHNY, CDR2 SVGAGI (reference sequence). This CDR3 comprises 13 residues. CDR3 loop: CASRDVSNQPQHF. For the CDR3, the DNA is TGTGCCAGCCGGGACGTAAGCAATCAGCCCCAGCATTTT.

The chain joins TRBV18 to TRBJ1-3; no reliable D call. V was trimmed by 1 base and J by 4 bases, leaving 11 bases between them. The CDR3 contains 15 residues. Germline V gives CDR1 KGHSH, CDR2 LQKENI. The CDR3 DNA sequence: TGTGCCAGCTCACCACGGGTTAACCGAGGAAACACCATATATTTT. This codes for CASSPRVNRGNTIYF.

The chain uses TRBV6-6 and TRBJ1-1; D gene uncertain. CDR1 is MNHNY, CDR2 SVGAGI, per germline (reference sequence). This CDR3 region has 11 residues. Trimming took 5 bases from V and 7 from J, leaving 8 bases between them. The CDR3 loop reads CASSHTGEAFF. CDR3 coding DNA: TGTGCCAGCAGTCACACGGGTGAAGCTTTCTTT.

This rearrangement joins TRBV5-4 to TRBJ1-1; D is perhaps TRBD1 (5 bases). CDR3 length: 13 residues. Between the trimmed V and J ends, which lost 7 bases and 4 bases, there was a span of 14 bases. Germline values: CDR1 SGHNT, CDR2 YYREEE (reference sequence). CDR3 DNA: TGTGCCAGCTCGGGTGGGGGAGGCACTGAAGCTTTCTTT. This codes for CASSGGGGTEAFF.

CDR3 DNA: TGTGCCAGCAGCTCGCGCGGGGGCGCAGGCTATGGCTACACCTTC. Protein product: CASSSRGGAGYGYTF. The chain combines TRBV7-2 with TRBJ1-2, with a tentative D call TRBD1 (6 bases). CDR1 is SGHTA and CDR2 is FQGNSA in the germline V gene. Between the trimmed V and J ends, which lost 4 bases and 4 bases, there was a span of 16 bases. The length of the CDR3 is 15 residues.

V gene TRBV5-1 combines with J gene TRBJ1-5; tentatively, D is TRBD1 (5 bases). CDR1 is SGHRS and CDR2 is YFSETQ in the germline V gene. The CDR3 is 13 residues long. Between the trimmed V and J ends, which lost 4 bases and 4 bases, there was a span of 9 bases. The DNA of the CDR3 is TGCGCCAGCAGCCCTCAGGGTAATCAGCCCCAGCATTTT. Residues: CASSPQGNQPQHF.